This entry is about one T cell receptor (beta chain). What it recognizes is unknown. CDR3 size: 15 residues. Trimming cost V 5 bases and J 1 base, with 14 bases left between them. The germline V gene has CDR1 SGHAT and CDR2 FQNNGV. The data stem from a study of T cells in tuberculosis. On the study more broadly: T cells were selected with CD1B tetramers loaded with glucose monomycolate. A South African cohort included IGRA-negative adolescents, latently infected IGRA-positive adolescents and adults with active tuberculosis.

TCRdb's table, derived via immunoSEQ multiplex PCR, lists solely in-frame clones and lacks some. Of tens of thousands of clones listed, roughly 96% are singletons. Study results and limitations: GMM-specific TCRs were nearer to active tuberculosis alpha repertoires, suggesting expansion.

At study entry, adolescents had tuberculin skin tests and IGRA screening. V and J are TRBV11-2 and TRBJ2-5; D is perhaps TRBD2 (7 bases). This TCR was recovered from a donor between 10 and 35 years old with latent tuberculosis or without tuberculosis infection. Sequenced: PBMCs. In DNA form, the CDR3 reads TGTGCCAGCAGCGCCTGGCGGGGGCCCCAAGAGACCCAGTACTTC. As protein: CASSAWRGPQETQYF.